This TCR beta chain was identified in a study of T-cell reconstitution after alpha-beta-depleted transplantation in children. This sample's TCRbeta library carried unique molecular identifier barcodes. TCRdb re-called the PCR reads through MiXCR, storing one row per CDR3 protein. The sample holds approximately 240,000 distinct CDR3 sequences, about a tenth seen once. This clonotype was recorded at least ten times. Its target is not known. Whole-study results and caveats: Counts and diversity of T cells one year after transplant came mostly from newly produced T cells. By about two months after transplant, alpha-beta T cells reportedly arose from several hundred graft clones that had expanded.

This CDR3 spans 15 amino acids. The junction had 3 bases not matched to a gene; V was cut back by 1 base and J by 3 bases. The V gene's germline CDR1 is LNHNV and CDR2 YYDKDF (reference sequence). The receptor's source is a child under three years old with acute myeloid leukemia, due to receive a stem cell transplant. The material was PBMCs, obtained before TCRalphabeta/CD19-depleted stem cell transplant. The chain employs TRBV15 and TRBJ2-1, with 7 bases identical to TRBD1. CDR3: CATSRGTGFYNEQFF. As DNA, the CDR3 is TGTGCCACCAGCAGAGGGACAGGTTTCTACAATGAGCAGTTCTTC.